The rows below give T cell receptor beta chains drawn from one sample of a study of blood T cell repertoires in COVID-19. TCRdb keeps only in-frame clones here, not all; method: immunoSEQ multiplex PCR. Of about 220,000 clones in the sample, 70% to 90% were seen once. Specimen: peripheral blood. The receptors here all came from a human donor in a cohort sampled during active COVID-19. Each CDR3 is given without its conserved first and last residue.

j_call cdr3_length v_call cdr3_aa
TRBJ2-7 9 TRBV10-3 AISGSYEQY
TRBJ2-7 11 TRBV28 ASTSAGVSEQY
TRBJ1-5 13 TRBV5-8 ASSSDRPSNQPQH
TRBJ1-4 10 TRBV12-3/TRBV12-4 ASSLTGEFQF
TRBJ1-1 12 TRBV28 ASSWQNMNTEAF
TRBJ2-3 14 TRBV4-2 ASSQELAGLADTQY
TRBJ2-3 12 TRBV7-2 ASSQGRGTDTQY
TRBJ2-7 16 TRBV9 AKYLRCSPGQGFYEQY
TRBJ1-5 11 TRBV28 ASTRGWNQPQH
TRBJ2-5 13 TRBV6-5 ASSPQGAYPETQY
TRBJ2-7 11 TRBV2 ASRDSDSYEQY
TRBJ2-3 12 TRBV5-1 ASSLTGITDTQY
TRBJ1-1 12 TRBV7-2 ASSPRTANTEAF
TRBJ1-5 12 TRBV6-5 ASSPLGGAQPQH
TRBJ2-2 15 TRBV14 ASSQDTEGGRTGELF
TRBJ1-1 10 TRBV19 ASTPWGPGAF
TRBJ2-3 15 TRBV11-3 ASSLGWGEFVTDTQY
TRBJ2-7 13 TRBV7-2 ASSLGAGGGYEQY
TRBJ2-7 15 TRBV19 ASRPGQGILKGDEQY
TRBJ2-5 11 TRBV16 ASSPGQQETQY
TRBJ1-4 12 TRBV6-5 ASHRGGTNEKLF
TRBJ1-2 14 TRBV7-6 ASSLAVGDTLYGYT
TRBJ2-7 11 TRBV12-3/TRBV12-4 ASSPGDFGEQY
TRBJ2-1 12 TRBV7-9 ASSPRTGDNEQF
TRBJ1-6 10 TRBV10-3 AIQGPNSPLH
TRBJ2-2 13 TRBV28 ASKDSNANTGELF
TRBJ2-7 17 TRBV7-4 ASSSRWDRPVGFRCEQY
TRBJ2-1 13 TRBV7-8 ASSLRDRPYNEQF
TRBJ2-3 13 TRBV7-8 ASSILPWTRDTQY
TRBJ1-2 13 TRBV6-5 ASYFLTGFNYGYT
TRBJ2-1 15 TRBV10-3 AISANPGLAGGVEQF
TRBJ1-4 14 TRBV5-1 ASSLRQGATNEKLF
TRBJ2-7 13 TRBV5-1 ASSSNSGSSYEQY
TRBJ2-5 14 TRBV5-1 ASSFNSGRAGGTQY
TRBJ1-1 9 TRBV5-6 ASSSFVEAF
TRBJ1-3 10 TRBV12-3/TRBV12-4 ASGTRGNTIY
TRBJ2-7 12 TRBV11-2 ASSLAAGGYEQY
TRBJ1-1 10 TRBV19 ASSLRDREAF
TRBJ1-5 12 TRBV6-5 ASSTQGIGQPQH
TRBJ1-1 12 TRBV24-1 ATSDPLTRRAAF
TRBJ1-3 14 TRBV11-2 ASSPSGGRSGNTIY
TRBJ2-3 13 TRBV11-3 ASSLTSGYTDTQY
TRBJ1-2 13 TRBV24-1 ATSDFLRDRVGYT
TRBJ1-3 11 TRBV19 ARELFSGNTIY
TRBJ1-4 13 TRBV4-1 ASSQSGTGTEKLF
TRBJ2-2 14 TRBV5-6 ASSLDRGRWTGELF
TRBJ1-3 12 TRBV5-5 ASSFEPAGNTIY
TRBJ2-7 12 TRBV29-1 SVEEGGELYEQY
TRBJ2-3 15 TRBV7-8 ASSLEPRRAHTDTQY
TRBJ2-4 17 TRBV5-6 ASSLYGGGEVRTKNIQY
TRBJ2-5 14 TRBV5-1 ASSPGGLADQETQY
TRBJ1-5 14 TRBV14 ASSQVSRVDNQPQH
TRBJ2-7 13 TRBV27 ASSLRGEDTYEQY